This T cell receptor (beta chain) was identified during a study of cytomegalovirus exposure and HLA in healthy donors. Study overall: Unique TCRs numbering roughly 80 million, obtained from HLA-typed donors, made up an early data release. General observations from the study: The authors enumerated 150 to 200 TCR beta chains as linked to cytomegalovirus. In a later analysis, V- and J-gene trimming of beta chains associated with a DCLRE1C missense variant, replicated independently. Earlier findings revealed that most TCR beta V segments proved productive either about 90% or about 30% of the time.

The PCR employed 60 Vbeta primers together with 13 Jbeta primers. Using immunoSEQ multiplex PCR, the repertoire was profiled, and TCRdb retains in-frame clones only, with some absent. The table lists approximately 150,000 clones, approximately 80% of them singletons. In regard to this clone: The antigen is undetermined.

Input material: PBMCs. This receptor was identified in a man aged 35 to 55 in good health and CMV-seronegative.

CDR3 DNA: TGTGCCAGCAGCTCCCCAGGGGGCGCGGGGTACGAGCAGTACTTC. Its protein is CASSSPGGAGYEQYF. The chain uses TRBV7-9 and TRBJ2-7; 8 bases align to TRBD1. Germline-derived CDR1 and CDR2 are SEHNR and FQNEAQ (reference sequence). The V segment lost 4 bases and the J segment 4 bases; nucleotides outside the gene matches: 9. This CDR3 has 15 amino acids.